This T cell receptor beta chain was retrieved from a study of circulating and synovial CD4+ cells in juvenile arthritis (TCRdb year 2014). Background for the entire study: Within each patient, the TCRbeta CDR3 repertoires of synovial CD4 T cells, bulk blood CD4 T cells and circulating HLA-DR+ CD4 T cells were compared. The goal of the repertoire sequencing was to confirm that synovial clonotypes were enriched in a circulating synovial-like CD4 T cell subset.

Looking up the germline V gene yields CDR1 SGDLS and CDR2 YYNGEE. The CDR3 covers 12 residues, taking in both the cysteine and the phenylalanine. The only DNA kept is the CDR3, 36 bases in frame from the first base. V loses 6 bases of germline sequence and J loses 6 bases, and the interval between the two ends is 12 bases. Beyond this particular receptor, the publication reports: Overlap with synovium increased with sequencing depth, so measured shared-clonotype fractions likely underestimated the full repertoire overlap. Because T cell genome counts differed by at least an order of magnitude between CPL and bulk blood CD4 samples, sample-size effects were addressed. Synovial and circulating pathogenic-like lymphocyte repertoires were less diverse than bulk blood CD4 repertoires, and some CPL samples were as oligoclonal as synovium. Circulating pathogenic-like lymphocytes were found to cluster with synovial T cells, and a substantially higher fraction of CDR3 sequences was shared with synovium by circulating pathogenic-like lymphocytes than by bulk blood. The difference between circulating pathogenic-like lymphocytes and bulk blood T cells was not detected by traditional Vbeta family usage analysis.

The sequenced samples came from patients who had active juvenile idiopathic arthritis. Right after thawing, the cells went straight into sorting, and Live/Dead Fixable Near-IR Stain was used to exclude dead cells. The protocol used for the library was the immunoSEQ multiplex PCR assay. TCRbeta CDR3 sequencing was carried out by an external provider as a commercial service. On the authors' methods: The analyses used productive nucleotide sequences together with amino acid sequences obtained by in silico translation. To equalise sample size, diversity was assessed as Renyi entropy across alpha values by taking the median of 200 repeated subsamples. Pairwise repertoire distance was calculated as one minus the Chao-modified Jaccard index to correct for under-sampling and was used for clustering. Frequency-weighted overlap with synovial clonotypes was calculated over 200 sample sizes with 200 draws without replacement at each size, and the overlap was reported at the size of the smaller sample. TCRdb stores this immuneACCESS table with in-frame sequences only. Part of the clones is absent; in the studies checked, under half of the shortfall reflects unresolved V genes, and no reason is known for the rest. The D gene and trimming were derived from the DNA, and the V and J assignments and clone size from that table. In all, the sample holds 34,000 or so clones, and around 96% of those were seen once. The ten largest make up around 0.64% of the sample.

Details on this clone: Its antigen remains unidentified. No quality values exist for individual bases; no much larger clone is one base distant.

The sample taken for sequencing was CD4+ T cells from blood. The sequence came from a human donor with juvenile idiopathic arthritis. The V gene is TRBV9 and the J gene is TRBJ1-2; the D gene cannot be named for sure. The CDR3 protein: CASTSGQDGYTF. The sequence in DNA is TGTGCCAGCACCTCCGGCCAGGATGGCTACACCTTC.